A single sample is the source of the 32 T cell receptor beta chains below, sequenced in a study of vaccination effects on CD4 cells after COVID-19. Sequencing used immunoSEQ multiplex PCR; TCRdb keeps in-frame clones, though not all of them. Of approximately 76,000 clones listed, more than 60% are singletons. Sequencing was preceded by expansion of antigen-specific CD4+ T cells with viral peptide pools in the ViraFEST assay. CD4+ T cell isolation took place after about nine days of culture. All vaccine recipients tested negative for nucleocapsid antibodies and had never contracted SARS-CoV-2 infection. Their antigens are not known. Sample: CD4+ T cells from PBMCs cultured with SARS-CoV-2 spike peptides, taken before COVID-19 vaccination. Receptors were obtained from a human donor who received a COVID-19 vaccine.

This clone has a single count. The J gene is TRBJ2-3, the V gene TRBV30, with D possibly being TRBD1 (6 bases). CDR1 is GTSNPN and CDR2 is SVGIG in the germline V gene (reference sequence). Trimming took 2 bases from V and 4 from J, leaving 19 bases between them. The CDR3 has 16 residues. DNA for the CDR3: TGTGCCTGGAGTCCAGCCCAATCGCCAGGGGCAGATACGCAGTATTTT. Its translation is CAWSPAQSPGADTQYF.

V gene TRBV3-1 (or the pseudogene TRBV3-2) combines with J gene TRBJ1-5; D call uncertain. Germline lookup yields CDR1 LGHDT and CDR2 YNNKEL (reference sequence). The V gene lost 0 bases and the J gene lost 1 base, with 10 bases spanning the gap. The CDR3 runs to 16 residues. The CDR3, as DNA: TGTGCCAGCAGCCAAGATCTGCGGCAAAGCAATCAGCCCCAGCATTTT. The encoded protein is CASSQDLRQSNQPQHF.

The table lists this clone with a count of one. The CDR3 DNA is TGTGCCAGTAGTATAGATTTTACAGGGGGCGCGGAGACCCAGTACTTC. Translating it yields CASSIDFTGGAETQYF. The rearrangement links TRBV19 to TRBJ2-5; 9 bases fit TRBD1. Germline lookup yields CDR1 LNHDA and CDR2 SQIVND (reference sequence). CDR3 length equals 16 residues. V shed 0 bases, J shed 5 bases, and the junction held 7 bases outside the gene matches. Full variable domain (outside the CDR3, taken from reference TRBV19 and TRBJ2-5): DGGITQSPKYLFRKEGQNVTLSCEQNLNHDAMYWYRQDPGQGLRLIYYSQIVNDFQKGDIAEGYSVSREKKESFPLTVTSAQKNPTAFYLCASSIDFTGGAETQYFGPGTRLLVL.

This rearrangement joins TRBV2 to TRBJ2-3; 11 bases match TRBD2. CDR1 and CDR2 (germline): SNHLY, FYNNEI. The J segment lost 0 bases and the V segment lost 6 bases, leaving 8 bases of the junction unmatched. This CDR3 region has 17 residues. The CDR3 sequence: CASSPRLAGRSTDTQYF. CDR3 bases: TGTGCCAGCAGCCCCCGACTAGCGGGGCGGAGCACAGATACGCAGTATTTT.

V and J are TRBV7-9 and TRBJ1-4; possibly TRBD1 for D (5 bases). Germline V gives CDR1 SEHNR, CDR2 FQNEAQ (reference sequence). V dropped 5 bases and J dropped 3 bases, with 10 bases sitting between them. There are 14 residues in the CDR3. CDR3 sequence: CASSPGSANEKLFF. The DNA of the CDR3 is TGTGCCAGCAGCCCAGGGTCGGCTAATGAAAAACTGTTTTTT.

This chain connects TRBV18 to TRBJ1-1; D not certain. Germline CDR1 and CDR2: KGHSH and LQKENI. The CDR3 runs to 15 residues. Between the trimmed V and J ends, which lost 5 bases and 0 bases, there was a span of 13 bases. CDR3 bases: TGTGCCAGCTCATCGGCAGCTAACATGAACACTGAAGCTTTCTTT. Encoded protein: CASSSAANMNTEAFF.

The rearrangement joins TRBV5-8 to TRBJ2-5, with 7 nucleotides matching TRBD2. V lost 3 bases and J lost 2; bases outside the gene matches: 13. The CDR3 is 17 residues long. In germline, CDR1 is SGHTS, CDR2 YDEGEE. The CDR3 DNA sequence: TGTGCCAGCAGCTCCGGCTCCTCCTTCGGGGGGCAAGAGACCCAGTACTTC. This sequence encodes CASSSGSSFGGQETQYF.

This clone is termed medium-sized. The chain links TRBV6-2 or TRBV6-3 to TRBJ1-5; TRBD1 matches at 8 bases. The ends lost 6 bases at V and 6 bases at J; junction bases unmatched: 10. The CDR3 has 15 residues. CDR1 is MNHEY, CDR2 SVGEGT, per germline. The CDR3 here is CASSRGTGTTQPQHF. CDR3 nucleotide sequence: TGTGCCAGCAGCAGGGGGACAGGCACAACTCAGCCCCAGCATTTT.

This chain connects TRBV7-2 to TRBJ2-1; TRBD1 agrees at 8 bases. The germline V gene encodes CDR1 SGHTA and CDR2 FQGNSA. The CDR3 runs to 16 residues. The J segment lost 6 bases and the V segment lost 2 bases, leaving 9 bases of the junction unmatched. CDR3 sequence: CASSLSGQGAVNEQFF. CDR3 coding DNA: TGTGCCAGCAGCTTATCCGGTCAGGGGGCGGTCAATGAGCAGTTCTTC.

The chain joins TRBV4-3 to TRBJ1-3; D remains unclear. The CDR3 extends over 16 amino acids. V was pared by 1 base and J by 2 bases, with 12 bases between. CDR1 is LGHNA and CDR2 is YSLEER in the germline V gene. Here the CDR3 DNA reads TGCGCCAGCAGCCAAGCTTCGAGGGCGGCTGGAAACACCATATATTTT. Protein sequence: CASSQASRAAGNTIYF.

Details on this clone: At one boundary the junction diverges from the germline segment, which might be a read error. The genes are TRBV5-5 and TRBJ2-1, with unresolved D. This CDR3 is 13 amino acids long. Looked up from germline, CDR1 is SGHKS and CDR2 is YYEKEE (reference sequence). CDR3 bases: TGTGCCAGCAGCTTTTTCTCCGACAATGAGCAGTTCTTC. It encodes CASSFFSDNEQFF.

This clone was seen only a few times. The chain is built from TRBV2 and TRBJ1-1, with D unclear. Germline V gene sequence: CDR1 SNHLY, CDR2 FYNNEI. The CDR3 totals 14 residues. Trimming shortened V by 3 bases and J by 6 bases, and 14 bases separated the two germline ends. CDR3 nucleotides: TGTGCCAGCAGTGAGCGGACCGTTCGGGCTGAAGCTTTCTTT. Protein product: CASSERTVRAEAFF.

This clone was picked up one time. V and J are TRBV4-1 and TRBJ1-2, with 8 bases aligning to TRBD1. J gave up 6 bases and V 4 bases, and 13 bases lay outside the gene matches. CDR1 MGHRA and CDR2 YSYEKL come from the germline V gene. The CDR3 has 16 residues. Here the CDR3 reads CASSLQTVGQANGYTF. Here the CDR3 DNA reads TGCGCCAGCAGCCTACAAACAGTGGGACAGGCGAATGGCTACACCTTC.

V usage is TRBV7-9 and J usage is TRBJ1-6, with 9 bases aligning to TRBD1. This CDR3 comprises 13 residues. The J segment lost 10 bases and the V segment lost 5 bases, leaving 3 bases of the junction unmatched. Germline CDR1 SEHNR, CDR2 FQNEAQ (reference sequence). CDR3 bases: TGTGCCAGCAGCCGGACAGGGGAATCACCCCTCCACTTT. It is translated as CASSRTGESPLHF.

This chain joins TRBV6-6 and TRBJ2-7, with D possibly matching TRBD2 (6 bases). Germline loops: CDR1 MNHNY, CDR2 SVGAGI (reference sequence). The CDR3 runs to 16 residues. V was clipped by 2 bases and J by 0 bases, with 14 bases between them. The CDR3 loop is CASSYGGTASSYEQYV. CDR3 coding DNA: TGTGCCAGCAGTTACGGCGGGACCGCGAGCTCCTACGAGCAGTACGTC.

CDR3 protein: CASSLVGGNGQPQHF. The CDR3 DNA reads TGTGCCAGCAGCTTAGTGGGGGGAAACGGGCAGCCCCAGCATTTT. The chain carries TRBV5-5 and TRBJ1-5; possibly TRBD1 for D (5 bases). In germline, CDR1 is SGHKS, CDR2 YYEKEE (reference sequence). This CDR3 is 15 amino acids long. Trimming pared 2 bases from V and 7 bases from J, leaving 16 bases between.

The rearrangement links TRBV18 to TRBJ1-1, with D perhaps TRBD1 (5 bases). Trimming took off 4 bases at V and 1 base at J, with 19 bases between the two ends. CDR1 and CDR2 from the germline V gene are KGHSH and LQKENI. CDR3 size: 17 residues. The CDR3 is CASSLVWDPRGNTEAFF. The CDR3 DNA reads TGTGCCAGCTCACTAGTTTGGGACCCTCGAGGGAACACTGAAGCTTTCTTT.

This clone was recorded once. The rearrangement joins TRBV14 to TRBJ1-1; D might be TRBD1 (5 bases). Germline V gene lookup returns CDR1 SGHDN and CDR2 FVKESK. With 3 bases removed from V and 0 bases from J, the gap between germline ends came to 11 bases. CDR3 size: 15 residues. The CDR3 sequence: CASSHYRGVNTEAFF. The CDR3 bases are TGTGCCAGCAGCCATTATAGAGGGGTGAACACTGAAGCTTTCTTT.

This clone was observed a handful of times. The chain carries TRBV3-1 (or the pseudogene TRBV3-2) and TRBJ2-2; 11 bases line up with TRBD2. Germline-derived CDR1 and CDR2 are LGHDT and YNNKEL (reference sequence). This CDR3 is 17 amino acids long. V shed 0 bases and J 7 bases; nucleotides not matched to a gene: 7. CDR3 sequence: CASSQEWLAGGIGELFF. CDR3 DNA sequence: TGTGCCAGCAGCCAAGAGTGGCTAGCGGGGGGAATCGGGGAGCTGTTTTTT.

The genes are TRBV5-1 and TRBJ2-3, with D maybe TRBD2 (6 bases). V lost 1 base and J 0 bases, leaving 12 bases between the germline ends. Germline values: CDR1 SGHRS, CDR2 YFSETQ. The CDR3 is 16 amino acids. In DNA form, the CDR3 reads TGCGCCAGCAGCTTGCTCGCGGGGCCAAGCACAGATACGCAGTATTTT. Residues: CASSLLAGPSTDTQYF. Drawing the rest from reference TRBV5-1 and TRBJ2-3, the complete variable domain is KAGVTQTPRYLIKTRGQQVTLSCSPISGHRSVSWYQQTPGQGLQFLFEYFSETQRNKGNFPGRFSGRQFSNSRSEMNVSTLELGDSALYLCASSLLAGPSTDTQYFGPGTRLTVL.

The V call is TRBV24-1, the J call TRBJ1-5; the D is unclear. From germline, CDR1 is KGHDR and CDR2 SFDVKD. The ends were cut back, 2 bases at V and 5 bases at J, with 9 bases in the middle. The CDR3 covers 14 residues. The CDR3 is CATSDSFRDQPQHF. The CDR3 coding sequence is TGTGCCACCAGTGATTCGTTTCGAGATCAGCCCCAGCATTTT.

The rearrangement joins TRBV2 to TRBJ1-1; D is unclear. Germline V gene data show CDR1 as SNHLY and CDR2 as FYNNEI. Trimming left V 4 bases short and J 1 base short, with 7 bases between. The CDR3 runs to 13 residues. CDR3 residues: CASSGSPNTEAFF. The CDR3 DNA reads as TGTGCCAGCAGTGGCAGCCCGAACACTGAAGCTTTCTTT.

The chain is built from TRBV29-1 and TRBJ1-1; TRBD1 matches 11 bases. Germline V lookup: CDR1 SQVTM, CDR2 ANQGSEA. V dropped 6 bases and J dropped 5; count of bases not matched to a gene: 8. The CDR3 is made up of 14 amino acids. CDR3 sequence: CSVRDRGLMTEAFF. The CDR3 nucleotides are TGCAGCGTCCGGGACAGGGGGTTAATGACTGAAGCTTTCTTT.

In this sample, this clone turned up a few times. The V and J genes are TRBV20-1 and TRBJ2-1; D assignment may be TRBD1 or TRBD2 (5 bases each). V gave up 6 bases and J gave up 5 bases, with 8 bases separating them. The CDR3 extends over 11 amino acids. Germline V gene data show CDR1 as DFQATT and CDR2 as SNEGSKA (reference sequence). The CDR3 coding sequence is TGCAGTGCCGGGACCGACAATGAGCAGTTCTTC. Translating gives CSAGTDNEQFF.

This rearrangement joins TRBV10-3 to TRBJ2-5; 8 bases are shared with TRBD1. The V segment lost 3 bases and the J segment 4 bases; nucleotides outside the gene matches: 4. Germline values: CDR1 ENHRY, CDR2 SYGVKD. The CDR3 is 14 amino acids. The CDR3 sequence: CAISDRTGRETQYF. CDR3 bases: TGTGCCATCAGTGACAGGACAGGGAGAGAGACCCAGTACTTC.

The chain employs TRBV2 and TRBJ2-2, with D possibly being TRBD1 or TRBD2 (5 bases each). The V gene lost 6 bases and the J gene lost 6 bases, with 17 bases spanning the gap. Germline CDR1 SNHLY, CDR2 FYNNEI. CDR3 length: 15 residues. In DNA form, the CDR3 reads TGTGCCAGCAGAGAGGGGTTATGGGGTGCCGGGGAGCTGTTTTTT. As protein: CASREGLWGAGELFF.

The V gene is TRBV5-1, the J gene TRBJ2-3; 8 bases line up with TRBD2. The trim removed 4 bases at V and 4 bases at J, leaving 5 bases unmatched. Per germline, CDR1 SGHRS and CDR2 YFSETQ. The CDR3 totals 14 residues. The CDR3 DNA reads TGCGCCAGCAGCGACGGGGGGGCCGCAGATACGCAGTATTTT. Amino acids: CASSDGGAADTQYF.

V is TRBV6-5 and J is TRBJ1-2, with 9 nucleotides matching TRBD1. This CDR3 has 14 residues. J lost 4 bases, V lost 6 bases, and 6 bases had no gene match. Per the germline V gene, CDR1 is MNHEY and CDR2 is SVGAGI. The CDR3 bases are TGTGCCAGCAGCTCGGACAGGGGCCCCTATGGCTACACCTTC. This encodes CASSSDRGPYGYTF.

CDR3 sequence reads: CASSLTSAGELFF. CDR3 nucleotide sequence: TGCGCCAGCAGCTTGACCTCGGCCGGGGAGCTGTTTTTT. The rearrangement joins TRBV5-1 to TRBJ2-2; unclear D gene. The V end lost 1 base, the J end lost 6 bases, and 7 bases lay between the germline ends. The CDR3 length is 13 residues. Per germline, CDR1 SGHRS and CDR2 YFSETQ.

This chain joins TRBV4-1 and TRBJ2-1, with D possibly TRBD2 on 6 matching bases. The length of the CDR3 is 13 residues. In germline, CDR1 is MGHRA, CDR2 YSYEKL. Deletions cut 1 base from V and 6 bases from J, with 7 bases between. CDR3 protein: CASSQAGVNEQFF. CDR3 DNA: TGCGCCAGCAGCCAAGCGGGGGTCAATGAGCAGTTCTTC.

The chain carries TRBV5-5 and TRBJ2-7; D possibly corresponds to TRBD1 (5 bases). Germline CDR1 is SGHKS and CDR2 is YYEKEE (reference sequence). Deletions cut 1 base from V and 4 bases from J, with 6 bases between. CDR3 length: 12 amino acids. The CDR3 region is CASSLSGYEQYV. The CDR3 bases are TGTGCCAGCAGCTTGTCAGGGTACGAGCAGTACGTC.

On this clone itself: The junction shows a germline mismatch at one end, possibly a read error. The J gene is TRBJ1-6, the V gene TRBV7-3; TRBD1 might be the D (5 bases). Germline V CDR1 and CDR2: SGHTA, FQGTGA. The CDR3 totals 14 residues. CDR3 in DNA: TGTGTCAGCAGCTCGGGGGGAAGGAATTCACCCCTCCACTTT. Translation gives CVSSSGGRNSPLHF.